The next 16 T cell receptor beta chains were all read from a single sample in a study of cytomegalovirus exposure and HLA in healthy donors. The PCR employed 60 Vbeta primers together with 13 Jbeta primers. Libraries were prepared by immunoSEQ multiplex PCR; TCRdb keeps only in-frame clonotypes and omits some of them. The data show 100,000 to 150,000 clones, around 76% seen once. The sequenced sample was PBMCs. The receptors were gathered from a woman aged 60-75 years in good health and CMV-seropositive.

This clone turned up a few times. CDR3 sequence reads: CASSLAPLAGDEQYF. The CDR3 DNA reads as TGTGCCAGCAGCCTAGCTCCCCTAGCGGGGGACGAGCAGTACTTC. The V call is TRBV9, the J call TRBJ2-7, with 10 positions matching TRBD2. V shed 4 bases and J 5 bases; nucleotides not matched to a gene: 9. CDR1 and CDR2 from the germline V gene are SGDLS and YYNGEE. CDR3 size: 15 residues.

The V and J genes are TRBV10-1 and TRBJ2-7, with 7 bases that match TRBD2. This CDR3 region has 13 residues. V trimming: 5 bases; J trimming: 4 bases; junction bases outside the gene matches: 5. Germline loops: CDR1 WNHNN, CDR2 SYGVQD (reference sequence). CDR3 coding DNA: TGCGCCAGCAGTAGCGGGGCCCCTTACGAGCAGTACTTC. It is translated as CASSSGAPYEQYF.

This sequence joins TRBV19 and TRBJ1-2; TRBD1 matches 8 bases. Germline assignment: CDR1 LNHDA and CDR2 SQIVND (reference sequence). Losses at the gene ends were 5 bases for V and 2 bases for J; bases not matched to a gene: 7. There are 15 residues in the CDR3. CDR3 sequence: CASSDPRGLNYGYTF. DNA for the CDR3: TGTGCCAGTAGTGACCCCAGGGGGCTAAACTATGGCTACACCTTC.

The chain links TRBV9 to TRBJ2-6; tentatively, D is TRBD2 (7 bases). Germline loops: CDR1 SGDLS, CDR2 YYNGEE. Trimming removed 2 bases at V and 1 base at J, with 10 bases between. The CDR3 sequence is 16 residues long. The CDR3 DNA is TGTGCCAGCAGCGTGGGGGGGCTTTCTGGGGCCAACGTCCTGACTTTC. Translating it yields CASSVGGLSGANVLTF.

This clone was picked up one time. The chain employs TRBV18 and TRBJ2-1, with a possible D match to TRBD1 (5 bases). Germline assignment: CDR1 KGHSH and CDR2 LQKENI. CDR3 length equals 15 residues. Trimming pared 1 base from V and 3 bases from J, leaving 10 bases between. The CDR3 sequence is CASSPRGGHYNEQFF. In DNA form, the CDR3 reads TGTGCCAGCTCACCACGTGGTGGACACTACAATGAGCAGTTCTTC.

The rearrangement uses TRBV30 and TRBJ1-2; tentatively, D is TRBD1 (5 bases). Germline V gene sequence: CDR1 GTSNPN, CDR2 SVGIG (reference sequence). Trimming took off 7 bases at V and 6 bases at J, with 9 bases between the two ends. The CDR3 covers 10 residues. The CDR3 region is CAYKGDGYTF. The DNA of the CDR3 is TGTGCCTACAAAGGGGATGGCTACACCTTC.

This sequence joins TRBV5-4 and TRBJ2-7, with 15 bases lining up with TRBD2. Germline-derived CDR1 and CDR2 are SGHNT and YYREEE (reference sequence). The CDR3 is 16 residues long. V was clipped by 3 bases and J by 4 bases; unmatched bases: 5. CDR3 sequence: CASSSGGTSGRYEQYF. The DNA of the CDR3 is TGTGCCAGCAGCTCGGGGGGGACTAGCGGGAGGTACGAGCAGTACTTC.

In the case of this clone: Its ends do not fully match the called genes, so a read error is possible. The V and J genes are TRBV7-7 and TRBJ1-3, with D tentatively TRBD1 (5 bases). From germline, CDR1 is SSHAT and CDR2 FNYEAQ (reference sequence). The CDR3 consists of 18 residues. CDR3 in amino acids: CASSLARPRGDVRNTIYF. The CDR3 DNA is TGTGCTAGCAGCTTAGCGAGGCCCCGGGGGGATGTAAGAAACACCATATATTTT.

The V and J genes are TRBV25-1 and TRBJ2-5; 7 bases map to TRBD1. This CDR3 is built from 14 residues. CDR1 and CDR2 from the germline V gene are MGHDK and SYGVNS. Trimming removed 3 bases from V and 5 bases from J; junction bases left unmatched: 6. CDR3 region: CASSDTDRVETQYF. The CDR3 region has the DNA TGTGCCAGCAGTGATACCGACAGGGTGGAGACCCAGTACTTC.

The V and J genes are TRBV9 and TRBJ2-4; TRBD2 matches at 8 bases. The CDR3 length is 22 residues. Germline loops: CDR1 SGDLS, CDR2 YYNGEE. The J segment lost 0 bases and the V segment lost 0 bases, leaving 20 bases of the junction unmatched. This chain's CDR3 is CASSVGVWGAGEEPLAKNIQYF. The CDR3 nucleotides are TGTGCCAGCAGCGTAGGCGTGTGGGGAGCGGGGGAAGAACCGCTAGCCAAAAACATTCAGTACTTC.

V gene TRBV19 combines with J gene TRBJ1-4; D is unresolved. V was shortened by 6 bases and J by 10 bases, with 15 bases between the two germline ends. The germline V gene encodes CDR1 LNHDA and CDR2 SQIVND (reference sequence). The CDR3 extends over 13 amino acids. CDR3 region: CASRERDFGKLFF. As DNA, the CDR3 is TGTGCCAGTAGGGAGAGGGATTTTGGAAAACTGTTTTTT.

This chain connects TRBV7-2 to TRBJ2-7; 8 nucleotides align to TRBD2. This CDR3 contains 15 residues. Germline-derived CDR1 and CDR2 are SGHTA and FQGNSA. J gave up 7 bases and V 5 bases, and 13 bases lay outside the gene matches. Here the CDR3 reads CASSRKAASGGEQYF. The DNA of the CDR3 is TGTGCCAGCAGCCGAAAAGCAGCTTCGGGGGGGGAGCAGTACTTC.

The V call is TRBV27, the J call TRBJ2-2; the match to TRBD2 covers 11 bases. The CDR3 is 18 amino acids. Germline V gene lookup returns CDR1 MNHEY and CDR2 SMNVEV (reference sequence). V gave up 3 bases and J gave up 0 bases; unmatched junction bases: 6. The CDR3 loop is CASSFSLLAGANTGELFF. The CDR3 nucleotides are TGTGCCAGCAGTTTTTCCTTACTAGCGGGGGCGAACACCGGGGAGCTGTTTTTT.

The V call is TRBV5-1, the J call TRBJ1-1, with TRBD1 matching 9 bases. The CDR3 extends over 16 amino acids. V dropped 4 bases and J dropped 6; count of bases not matched to a gene: 13. CDR1 is SGHRS and CDR2 is YFSETQ in the germline V gene. The DNA of the CDR3 is TGCGCCAGCAGCCAGATTTCGGGACAGGGATATTCTGAAGCTTTCTTT. It yields the protein CASSQISGQGYSEAFF. Full variable domain (remainder filled in from reference TRBV5-1 and TRBJ1-1): KAGVTQTPRYLIKTRGQQVTLSCSPISGHRSVSWYQQTPGQGLQFLFEYFSETQRNKGNFPGRFSGRQFSNSRSEMNVSTLELGDSALYLCASSQISGQGYSEAFFGQGTRLTVV.

The chain recombines TRBV19 with TRBJ2-5; 10 bases align to TRBD1. The V segment lost 5 bases and the J segment 4 bases; nucleotides outside the gene matches: 7. CDR3 length equals 15 residues. Per germline, CDR1 LNHDA and CDR2 SQIVND (reference sequence). The DNA of the CDR3 is TGTGCCAGTAGTTCAAGACAGGGGGCGAGAGAGACCCAGTACTTC. Its translation: CASSSRQGARETQYF.

V usage is TRBV4-3 and J usage is TRBJ2-1; D possibly corresponds to TRBD1 (5 bases). The CDR3 runs to 12 residues. The germline V gene has CDR1 LGHNA and CDR2 YSLEER. The V gene lost 7 bases and the J gene lost 4 bases, with 8 bases spanning the gap. In nucleotides, the CDR3 is TGCGCCAGCACAGACAGTTACAATGAGCAGTTCTTC. The encoded protein is CASTDSYNEQFF.